Below, 16 T cell receptor beta chains from the same sample are listed, as sequenced in a study of vaccination effects on CD4 cells after COVID-19. Expansion of antigen-specific CD4+ T cells with viral peptide pools was carried out by the ViraFEST assay before sequencing. Once cultured for 10 days, the cells underwent separation to obtain CD4+ T cells. BNT162b2 vaccine or mRNA-1273 vaccine was given to participants in two doses. Their specific antigens are unknown. The protocol was immunoSEQ multiplex PCR, while the TCRdb copy is restricted to in-frame clones and leaves out a portion. The sample holds over 80,000 clones, 60% to 80% seen once. The starting material was CD4+ T cells from PBMCs cultured with HCoV-OC43 spike peptides, obtained after COVID-19 vaccination. Subset: HCoV-OC43 spike overlapping peptide pool stimulation. These receptors were obtained from a human donor who received a COVID-19 vaccine.

J is TRBJ2-2 and V is TRBV6-6, with D possibly being TRBD1 (5 bases). Germline V gene sequence: CDR1 MNHNY, CDR2 SVGAGI (reference sequence). The CDR3 consists of 15 residues. V was trimmed by 6 bases and J by 5 bases, leaving 16 bases between them. This CDR3 is CASSLRQGTTGELFF. In DNA form, the CDR3 reads TGTGCCAGCAGCCTTCGGCAGGGTACGACCGGGGAGCTGTTTTTT.

J is TRBJ2-7 and V is TRBV11-2; D is perhaps TRBD1 or TRBD2 (5 bases each). The CDR3 spans 16 residues. Germline V lookup: CDR1 SGHAT, CDR2 FQNNGV. V was pared by 5 bases and J by 0 bases, with 17 bases between. CDR3 sequence reads: CASSPPGTPSSYEQYV. Here the CDR3 DNA reads TGTGCCAGCAGCCCTCCCGGGACCCCCTCCTCCTACGAGCAGTACGTC.

The V call is TRBV6-5, the J call TRBJ2-7; D uncertain. In germline, CDR1 is MNHEY, CDR2 SVGAGI. CDR3 length: 11 amino acids. V lost 8 bases and J lost 2, with 7 bases in between. CDR3 DNA: TGTGCCAGCTCTGATGCCTACGAGCAGTACGTC. Its protein is CASSDAYEQYV.

The V gene is TRBV19, the J gene TRBJ1-5; 8 nucleotides align to TRBD1. V was pared by 6 bases and J by 0 bases, with 4 bases of the junction left unmatched. The CDR3 is 15 amino acids. Germline-derived CDR1 and CDR2 are LNHDA and SQIVND (reference sequence). CDR3 region: CASSLQGDSNQPQHF. DNA of the CDR3: TGTGCCAGTAGCCTACAGGGGGATAGCAATCAGCCCCAGCATTTT.

This clone was observed a few times. The V gene is TRBV5-1, the J gene TRBJ1-3, with D unclear. The CDR3 consists of 16 residues. Trimming removed 0 bases from V and 0 bases from J, with 10 bases in between. Germline values: CDR1 SGHRS, CDR2 YFSETQ. CDR3: CASSLAGFLSGNTIYF. The CDR3 region has the DNA TGCGCCAGCAGCTTGGCGGGGTTTCTCTCTGGAAACACCATATATTTT.

This chain joins TRBV7-2 and TRBJ1-2; tentatively, D is TRBD1 (6 bases). Germline V gene sequence: CDR1 SGHTA, CDR2 FQGNSA. V gave up 2 bases and J gave up 0 bases, with 19 bases separating them. The CDR3 has 18 residues. The CDR3 bases are TGTGCCAGCAGCTTACGTTCAGGGCTTCAGGGGACTAACTATGGCTACACCTTC. This translates into CASSLRSGLQGTNYGYTF.

J is TRBJ1-2 and V is TRBV4-1; D gene ambiguous. V dropped 1 base and J dropped 2 bases, with 8 bases sitting between them. In germline, CDR1 is MGHRA, CDR2 YSYEKL. This CDR3 has 14 residues. CDR3 sequence reads: CASSQGGPNYGYTF. Written as DNA, the CDR3 is TGCGCCAGCAGCCAAGGAGGCCCAAACTATGGCTACACCTTC.

In its sample, this clone was seen a few times. J is TRBJ2-2 and V is TRBV5-6; D may be TRBD2 (6 bases). This CDR3 region has 15 residues. V shed 5 bases and J shed 0 bases, with 11 bases lying between them. Germline V gene sequence: CDR1 SGHDT, CDR2 YYEEEE. The DNA of the CDR3 is TGTGCCAGCAGGAGGCGGGGTGCGAACACCGGGGAGCTGTTTTTT. It translates to CASRRRGANTGELFF.

This clone appeared once. V is TRBV19 and J is TRBJ1-5, with a tentative D call TRBD1 (6 bases). This CDR3 region has 13 residues. Germline CDR1 LNHDA, CDR2 SQIVND (reference sequence). Trimming took off 4 bases at V and 7 bases at J, with 11 bases between the two ends. The CDR3: CASSTAGAQPQHF. CDR3 DNA sequence: TGTGCCAGTAGTACGGCAGGGGCGCAGCCCCAGCATTTT.

V and J are TRBV7-3 and TRBJ2-2, with a tentative D call TRBD2 (6 bases). Trimming removed 5 bases at V and 4 bases at J, with 14 bases between. Germline V lookup: CDR1 SGHTA, CDR2 FQGTGA. CDR3 size: 15 residues. CDR3 region: CASSRGGTPTGELFF. CDR3 DNA: TGTGCCAGCAGCAGAGGCGGGACTCCCACCGGGGAGCTGTTTTTT.

V is TRBV6-5 and J is TRBJ1-4, with a tentative D call TRBD1 (5 bases). With 2 bases removed from V and 8 bases from J, the gap between germline ends came to 12 bases. This CDR3 has 14 amino acids. In germline, CDR1 is MNHEY, CDR2 SVGAGI. CDR3 bases: TGTGCCAGCAGTTACGGTGTGCGGGGGGAAAAACTGTTTTTT. Translation: CASSYGVRGEKLFF.

V usage is TRBV28 and J usage is TRBJ2-5; D gene ambiguous. CDR3 size: 15 residues. Germline CDR1 reads MDHEN; CDR2 reads SYDVKM. Trimming removed 7 bases from V and 0 bases from J, with 15 bases in between. CDR3 amino acids: CASMPENPNQETQYF. CDR3 DNA: TGTGCCAGCATGCCGGAAAATCCCAACCAAGAGACCCAGTACTTC.

The count of this clone is one. The chain uses TRBV4-1 and TRBJ2-3, with D unresolved. Germline V gene data show CDR1 as MGHRA and CDR2 as YSYEKL. This CDR3 is 12 amino acids long. The V end lost 3 bases, the J end lost 3 bases, and 4 bases lay between the germline ends. CDR3 nucleotide sequence: TGCGCCAGCAGCCACCTTACAGATACGCAGTATTTT. It is translated as CASSHLTDTQYF.

This clone was picked up a small number of times. The CDR3: CASSIGGNTEAFF. The DNA of the CDR3 is TGTGCCAGTAGTATTGGGGGGAACACTGAAGCTTTCTTT. J is TRBJ1-1 and V is TRBV19; weak D call: TRBD1 (5 bases). This CDR3 contains 13 residues. The germline V and J ends were trimmed by 3 bases and 1 base, with 6 bases remaining between them. Germline-derived CDR1 and CDR2 are LNHDA and SQIVND (reference sequence).

This chain connects TRBV5-6 to TRBJ2-7, with 7 bases fitting TRBD1. V dropped 5 bases and J dropped 5; count of bases not matched to a gene: 10. The CDR3 runs to 14 residues. Germline V gives CDR1 SGHDT, CDR2 YYEEEE. CDR3 nucleotides: TGTGCCAGCAGGTCCTCGGGACAGATCCACGAGCAGTACGTC. Translated, it gives CASRSSGQIHEQYV.

This rearrangement joins TRBV19 to TRBJ2-2; D uncertain. Looked up from germline, CDR1 is LNHDA and CDR2 is SQIVND (reference sequence). Trimming pared 7 bases from V and 0 bases from J, leaving 6 bases between. The CDR3 is 13 amino acids. CDR3 in amino acids: CASTFPNTGELFF. In DNA, the CDR3 is TGTGCCAGTACTTTTCCGAACACCGGGGAGCTGTTTTTT.